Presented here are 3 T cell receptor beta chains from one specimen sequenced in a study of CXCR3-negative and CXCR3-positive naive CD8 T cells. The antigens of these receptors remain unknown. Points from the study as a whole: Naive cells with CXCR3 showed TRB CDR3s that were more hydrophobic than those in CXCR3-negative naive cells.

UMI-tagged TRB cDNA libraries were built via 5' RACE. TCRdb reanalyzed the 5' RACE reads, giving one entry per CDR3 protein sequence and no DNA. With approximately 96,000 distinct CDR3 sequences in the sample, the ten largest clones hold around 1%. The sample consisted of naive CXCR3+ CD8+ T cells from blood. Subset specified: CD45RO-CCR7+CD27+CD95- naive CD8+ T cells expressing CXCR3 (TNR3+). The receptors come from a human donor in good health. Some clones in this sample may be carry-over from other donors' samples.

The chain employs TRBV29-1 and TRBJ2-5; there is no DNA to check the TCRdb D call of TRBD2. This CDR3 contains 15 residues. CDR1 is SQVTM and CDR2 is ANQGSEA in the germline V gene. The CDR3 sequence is CSVDILAGAQETQYF. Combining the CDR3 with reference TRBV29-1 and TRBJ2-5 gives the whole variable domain SAVISQKPSRDICQRGTSLTIQCQVDSQVTMMFWYRQQPGQSLTLIATANQGSEATYESGFVIDKFPISRPNLTFSTLTVSNMSPEDSSIYLCSVDILAGAQETQYFGPGTRLLVL.

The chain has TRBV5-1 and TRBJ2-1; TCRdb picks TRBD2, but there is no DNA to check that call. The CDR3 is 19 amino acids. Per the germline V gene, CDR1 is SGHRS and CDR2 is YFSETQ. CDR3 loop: CASSLVSGTSGRSYNEQFF.

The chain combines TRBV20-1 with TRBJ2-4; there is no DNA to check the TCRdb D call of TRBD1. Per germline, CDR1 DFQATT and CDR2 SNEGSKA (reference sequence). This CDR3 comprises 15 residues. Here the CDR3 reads CSARGRGVAKNIQYF.